The 27 T cell receptor beta chains below all came from one sample that was sequenced in a study of T-cell memory formation after mild COVID-19. TCRdb re-analysed the 5' RACE reads in MiXCR, keeping a single row per CDR3 protein. The table includes 350,000 to 450,000 distinct CDR3 sequences, around 19% detected once. The sequencing input was PBMCs or a T cell subset sorted from them (not recorded which). These receptors all come from an adult woman who had mild COVID-19 (a few samples of this study predate the infection). Cell type and time point are not known.

This clonotype was found a few times. This chain joins TRBV4-1 and TRBJ2-7; 8 nucleotides match TRBD1. V was pared by 4 bases and J by 2 bases, with 7 bases of the junction left unmatched. The CDR3 is 15 residues long. The germline CDR1 and CDR2 sequences are MGHRA and YSYEKL. The CDR3 sequence: CASSRAGTGPYEQYF. In DNA, the CDR3 is TGCGCCAGCAGCCGGGCCGGGACAGGTCCCTACGAGCAGTACTTC.

The V call is TRBV7-9, the J call TRBJ2-1; TRBD2 aligns across 7 bases. In germline, CDR1 is SEHNR, CDR2 FQNEAQ (reference sequence). The CDR3 covers 16 residues. With V trimmed by 2 bases and J by 4 bases, 8 bases remained unmatched. CDR3 sequence: CASSLHSGGPYNEQFF. The CDR3 DNA reads as TGTGCCAGCAGCTTACACTCGGGGGGACCGTACAATGAGCAGTTCTTC.

This clonotype was recorded many times. The genes are TRBV5-1 and TRBJ1-5; maybe TRBD1 (6 bases). Trimming shortened V by 0 bases and J by 5 bases, and 9 bases separated the two germline ends. This CDR3 contains 14 residues. Looked up from germline, CDR1 is SGHRS and CDR2 is YFSETQ. The CDR3 nucleotides are TGCGCCAGCAGCTTGGGACAGGTAGATCAGCCCCAGCATTTT. This codes for CASSLGQVDQPQHF.

The chain recombines TRBV12-3 or TRBV12-4 with TRBJ1-1; TRBD1 might be the D (6 bases). The CDR3 spans 18 residues. V lost 7 bases and J 1 base, leaving 25 bases between the germline ends. The CDR3 DNA sequence: TGTGCCAGCATCTCTGAAACCCGGACAGCCTATACGAACACTGAAGCTTTCTTT. The encoded protein is CASISETRTAYTNTEAFF.

This clonotype was seen a handful of times. V gene TRBV7-9 combines with J gene TRBJ1-5; D unresolved. The CDR3 has 14 residues. V shed 5 bases and J shed 0 bases, with 8 bases lying between them. CDR1 and CDR2 (germline): SEHNR, FQNEAQ (reference sequence). The CDR3 bases are TGTGCCAGCAGCGATCGAAATAGCAATCAGCCCCAGCATTTT. Its protein product is CASSDRNSNQPQHF.

This clonotype was picked up a small number of times. The chain employs TRBV11-2 and TRBJ2-1; 9 bases are a match to TRBD1. Germline V gives CDR1 SGHAT, CDR2 FQNNGV. The CDR3 runs to 14 residues. The V and J ends lost 5 bases and 6 bases, in that order; junction bases with no gene match: 5. CDR3 DNA: TGTGCCAGCAGCCCACAGGGGGCTGGCAATGAGCAGTTCTTC. Protein: CASSPQGAGNEQFF.

The V gene is TRBV15, the J gene TRBJ2-5; the D is unclear. Trimming removed 4 bases at V and 0 bases at J, with 6 bases between. The germline CDR1 and CDR2 sequences are LNHNV and YYDKDF (reference sequence). This CDR3 is 13 amino acids long. CDR3 in DNA: TGTGCCACCAGCACCCGTAACCAAGAGACCCAGTACTTC. Translation gives CATSTRNQETQYF.

The rearrangement joins TRBV4-1 to TRBJ1-2; unclear D gene. The CDR3 loop spans 13 amino acids. V was shortened by 1 base and J by 6 bases, with 9 bases between the two germline ends. The germline V gene has CDR1 MGHRA and CDR2 YSYEKL. The CDR3 DNA sequence: TGCGCCAGCAGCCAAGTTGGAGTCGATGGCTACACCTTC. The encoded protein is CASSQVGVDGYTF.

The chain employs TRBV10-3 and TRBJ1-1, with D possibly matching TRBD1 (6 bases). Germline CDR1 and CDR2: ENHRY and SYGVKD. The CDR3 has 13 amino acids. Between the trimmed V and J ends, which lost 7 bases and 0 bases, there was a span of 9 bases. The CDR3 is CAIKTGLNTEAFF. CDR3 coding DNA: TGTGCCATCAAAACAGGGTTGAACACTGAAGCTTTCTTT.

This clonotype was counted between two and nine times. The rearrangement links TRBV6-5 to TRBJ2-7, with D perhaps being TRBD1 or TRBD2 (5 bases each). Germline CDR1 and CDR2: MNHEY and SVGAGI. The CDR3 covers 12 residues. DNA of the CDR3: TGTGTGAGCAAGGGGAGCTCCTACGAGCAGTACTTC. The encoded protein is CVSKGSSYEQYF.

This clonotype was detected a few times. The J gene is TRBJ1-2, the V gene TRBV5-1, with D possibly being TRBD1 (5 bases). Trimming stripped 2 bases from V and 2 bases from J, with 10 bases between. The CDR3 has 14 residues. CDR1 SGHRS and CDR2 YFSETQ come from the germline V gene. CDR3 nucleotides: TGCGCCAGCAGCTTAGGGACCGTGAACTATGGCTACACCTTC. This encodes CASSLGTVNYGYTF.

The rearrangement links TRBV12-3 or TRBV12-4 to TRBJ2-1; D possibly corresponds to TRBD1 (5 bases). With 6 bases removed from V and 0 bases from J, the gap between germline ends came to 12 bases. There are 15 residues in the CDR3. CDR3 loop: CASSRTPSSYNEQFF. CDR3 nucleotides: TGTGCCAGCAGCCGGACACCGAGCTCCTACAATGAGCAGTTCTTC.

The chain employs TRBV29-1 and TRBJ2-1, with D possibly TRBD1 on 7 matching bases. CDR3 size: 14 residues. CDR1 and CDR2 from the germline V gene are SQVTM and ANQGSEA. Trimming took off 6 bases at V and 9 bases at J, with 21 bases between the two ends. CDR3 DNA: TGCAGCGTGATATCCGTACAGGGGAGGAGTGAGCAGTTCTTC. This codes for CSVISVQGRSEQFF.

The chain joins TRBV7-8 to TRBJ2-1; a possible D gene is TRBD2 (6 bases). V lost 5 bases and J lost 10, with 21 bases in between. From germline, CDR1 is SGHVS and CDR2 FQNEAQ. The CDR3 runs 15 residues. The CDR3 loop reads CASSPLRLVGGEQFF. The CDR3 DNA sequence: TGTGCCAGCAGCCCACTCCGACTAGTAGGCGGCGAGCAGTTCTTC.

This clonotype was counted between two and nine times. The rearrangement links TRBV27 to TRBJ2-5; tentative D call: TRBD2 (5 bases). This CDR3 has 14 amino acids. In germline, CDR1 is MNHEY, CDR2 SMNVEV (reference sequence). Deletions cut 2 bases from V and 4 bases from J, with 11 bases between. The CDR3 loop is CASSLGRRTETQYF. CDR3 in DNA: TGTGCCAGCAGTTTAGGGCGGAGGACAGAGACCCAGTACTTC.

The chain links TRBV6-6 to TRBJ2-3; possible D gene TRBD1, 6 bases. Trimming removed 8 bases at V and 4 bases at J, with 7 bases between. Germline-derived CDR1 and CDR2 are MNHNY and SVGAGI (reference sequence). The CDR3 loop spans 11 amino acids. CDR3 DNA: TGTGCCAGCGGGGGCCCAGATACGCAGTATTTT. Translated, it gives CASGGPDTQYF.

The V call is TRBV20-1, the J call TRBJ2-5; TRBD2 aligns across 8 bases. Per germline, CDR1 DFQATT and CDR2 SNEGSKA (reference sequence). The CDR3 runs to 14 residues. Trimming took 0 bases from V and 5 from J; bases not matched to a gene: 5. The CDR3 DNA is TGCAGTGCTAGAGACGGGGGGGCCCGGGAGACCCAGTACTTC. It translates to CSARDGGARETQYF.

V usage is TRBV7-2 and J usage is TRBJ1-2; possibly TRBD1 for D (5 bases). Trimming took off 5 bases at V and 7 bases at J, with 11 bases between the two ends. CDR1 is SGHTA, CDR2 FQGNSA, per germline. This CDR3 is built from 12 residues. CDR3 amino acids: CASSPLRVGYTF. DNA of the CDR3: TGTGCCAGCAGCCCACTCAGGGTTGGCTACACCTTC.

In its sample, this clonotype was seen a few times. This chain connects TRBV7-9 to TRBJ2-1; D is unclear. The V and J ends lost 5 bases and 16 bases respectively, with 6 bases between them. The germline V gene has CDR1 SEHNR and CDR2 FQNEAQ (reference sequence). This CDR3 has 8 residues. CDR3 loop: CASSPTFF. The CDR3 nucleotides are TGTGCCAGCAGCCCGACCTTCTTC.

V gene TRBV19 combines with J gene TRBJ1-1; maybe TRBD1 (5 bases). The CDR3 contains 12 residues. V lost 8 bases to trimming and J lost 1 base, with 8 bases between them. Germline CDR1 and CDR2: LNHDA and SQIVND (reference sequence). CDR3 bases: TGTGCCAGTTGGGGGGGGAACACTGAAGCTTTCTTT. This translates into CASWGGNTEAFF.

The rearrangement links TRBV6-5 to TRBJ2-3; possibly TRBD1 for D (5 bases). V was trimmed by 4 bases and J by 2 bases, leaving 13 bases between them. The CDR3 runs 15 residues. Germline V gene sequence: CDR1 MNHEY, CDR2 SVGAGI. CDR3 residues: CASSSSGWATDTQYF. The CDR3 DNA reads TGTGCCAGCAGTTCCTCAGGGTGGGCCACAGATACGCAGTATTTT.

This clonotype was detected ten times or more. This chain uses TRBV5-1 with TRBJ2-2; no clear D. Germline V lookup: CDR1 SGHRS, CDR2 YFSETQ. With 0 bases removed from V and 6 bases from J, the gap between germline ends came to 3 bases. The CDR3 runs 12 residues. In DNA form, the CDR3 reads TGCGCCAGCAGCTTGGACTCCGGGGAGCTGTTTTTT. It translates to CASSLDSGELFF.

This clonotype was observed a few times. The V and J genes are TRBV10-3 and TRBJ2-3; D is unclear. Trimming left V 0 bases short and J 5 bases short, with 3 bases between. The CDR3 runs to 12 residues. Looked up from germline, CDR1 is ENHRY and CDR2 is SYGVKD. As DNA, the CDR3 is TGTGCCATCAGTGAGTCGGAAGATACGCAGTATTTT. Translation gives CAISESEDTQYF.

This clonotype was seen more than once but under ten times. The gene calls are TRBV7-9 and TRBJ2-6, with D tentatively TRBD1 (5 bases). V lost 4 bases, J lost 0 bases, and 10 bases lay in between. Germline CDR1 is SEHNR and CDR2 is FQNEAQ (reference sequence). The CDR3 runs to 16 residues. The CDR3 region is CASSSDRASGANVLTF. CDR3 DNA sequence: TGTGCCAGCAGCTCTGACAGAGCCTCTGGGGCCAACGTCCTGACTTTC. Complete variable domain (other parts from reference TRBV7-9 and TRBJ2-6): DTGVSQNPRHKITKRGQNVTFRCDPISEHNRLYWYRQTLGQGPEFLTYFQNEAQLEKSRLLSDRFSAERPKGSFSTLEIQRTEQGDSAMYLCASSSDRASGANVLTFGAGSRLTVL.

This clonotype came up a few times. The genes are TRBV9 and TRBJ2-1; TRBD1 matches 8 bases. This CDR3 spans 16 amino acids. V shed 4 bases, J shed 2 bases, and the junction held 8 bases outside the gene matches. The germline V gene has CDR1 SGDLS and CDR2 YYNGEE. CDR3: CASSLHGQGPYNEQFF. The CDR3 DNA is TGTGCCAGCAGCCTCCACGGACAGGGTCCCTACAATGAGCAGTTCTTC.

This clonotype came up a few times. The CDR3: CSARDPPGLAGVQYF. The CDR3 region has the DNA TGCAGTGCTAGAGACCCCCCGGGACTAGCGGGGGTGCAGTACTTC. The gene calls are TRBV20-1 and TRBJ2-7, with 14 bases aligning to TRBD2. Trimming at V came to 0 bases and at J to 9 bases, leaving 7 bases not matched to a gene. The CDR3 covers 15 residues. Germline V lookup: CDR1 DFQATT, CDR2 SNEGSKA (reference sequence).

The table lists this clonotype with many counts. Here the CDR3 DNA reads TGCAGTGTCGCGGGAGTGGGATACGAGCAGTACTTC. Encoded protein: CSVAGVGYEQYF. The chain uses TRBV20-1 and TRBJ2-7, with TRBD2 matching over 7 bases. CDR3 length: 12 residues. V lost 7 bases and J lost 4; bases outside the gene matches: 7. The germline CDR1 and CDR2 sequences are DFQATT and SNEGSKA (reference sequence).